The present T cell receptor (beta chain) was sequenced within a study of T cell changes during pregnancy in multiple sclerosis. Germline lookup yields CDR1 SNHLY and CDR2 FYNNEI. The CDR3 has 14 residues. Trimming took off 7 bases at V and 0 bases at J, with 12 bases between the two ends. Sequencing was performed with immunoSEQ multiplex PCR; in TCRdb, only in-frame clones are kept and a portion is missing. The sample has about 48,000 clones; over 80% are singletons. This clonotype was obtained from a female donor in good health, enrolled as a control in a pregnancy study. The source material was CD4+ T cells from peripheral blood mononuclear cells, sampled in the second trimester of pregnancy. V gene TRBV2 combines with J gene TRBJ1-2; the D gene is possibly TRBD1 (5 bases). The CDR3 sequence is CASMPGLANYGYTF. The CDR3, as DNA: TGTGCCAGCATGCCAGGGCTAGCTAACTATGGCTACACCTTC.